This record looks at one T cell receptor beta chain sequence and its context. This clonotype has more than one count but fewer than ten. Its antigen is unknown. Base qualities were left out, and no much larger clone turns up one base away. CDR1 and CDR2 (SEHNR, FQNEAQ) derive from the germline V gene (reference sequence). A distance of 13 bases separates the germline ends of V and J, which lose 1 base and 4 bases respectively. The CDR3 starts with the cysteine, ends with the phenylalanine, and has 15 residues. Left in the record is the CDR3 DNA by itself, 45 bases read in frame from the first base. These data originate in a study of T-cell memory formation after mild COVID-19 (dated by TCRdb to the early 2020s). Turning to the overall study: TCR sequence clusters from the two donors were found to be largely donor specific. In a couple of donors, T-cell clones that expanded and contracted after mild COVID-19 were tracked by sequencing TCRalpha and TCRbeta repertoires over time. Two young, previously healthy adult volunteers made up the cohort, one male and one female.

PBMCs were isolated by Ficoll-Paque density gradient centrifugation. TCRdb lists the instrument as Illumina NovaSeq 6000. Using 5'RACE with constant-segment primers, TCRalpha and TCRbeta cDNA libraries were constructed, with sample barcodes and unique molecular identifiers added in the process. RNA was extracted from every sample with Trizol reagent. The libraries were amplified in two PCR steps, and the second step added a second sample barcode and Illumina TruSeq adapters. Sequencing of the libraries was done on an Illumina NovaSeq, producing 2 x 150 bp paired-end reads. As for how the authors treated the data: With migec v1.2.7, reads were demultiplexed and then collapsed into UMI-guided consensus sequences. With mixcr v2.1.11, UMI consensuses were aligned to TRA and TRB V and J templates and assembled into clonotypes. Clonotypes were classified as expanded or contracted when called significant by both edgeR and NoisET, with noise models trained on biological replicates. For edgeR calls, a false discovery rate-adjusted p below 0.01 and a log2 fold-change threshold of 1 were applied. PCA with hierarchical clustering of max-normalized trajectories of the 1000 most abundant clonotypes was used as exploratory dynamics analysis. Separately sequenced CD4+ and CD8+ repertoires were used to assign the CD4 or CD8 phenotype of responding clones. TCRdb trimmed the raw reads at Q25, called clones with MiXCR and kept productive beta chains. Rows with a matching CDR3 protein are joined into one entry that keeps the most common DNA and genes. The V and J calls were determined by TCRdb, not by the authors. The sample contains about 340,000 distinct CDR3 sequences, approximately 21% of them found a single time. The ten largest account for around 13% of the sample.

The investigation overall reported the following: SARS-CoV-2 specificity of the second-wave clones peaking on day 37 was not confirmed. Some responding clones were found in pre-infection memory, which suggests that pre-existing cross-reactive memory T cells took part in the SARS-CoV-2 response. From day 15 to 85, contracting clones showed balanced CD4/CD8 phenotypes, whereas a second wave of clones that expanded from day 15 to 37 leaned towards CD4+. Contracting CD4+ clones appeared mostly in the CM and EM memory subsets, whereas CD8+ clones were enriched in EMRA. Only two mild cases were covered in the study, and larger cohorts including severe cases with pre-infection samples were considered necessary.

This TCR was sampled from an adult woman who had mild COVID-19 (a few samples of this study predate the infection). The sample titles of this study are shuffled in the database, so cell type and time point are left out; the donor was told from shared clones. The source material was PBMCs or a T cell subset sorted from them (not recorded which). The chain employs TRBV7-9 and TRBJ1-1, and perhaps TRBD1 as D gene, on 5 matching bases. The CDR3 region reads CASSLVGRDVTEAFF. The DNA is TGTGCCAGCAGCTTAGTAGGCAGGGATGTCACTGAAGCTTTCTTT.